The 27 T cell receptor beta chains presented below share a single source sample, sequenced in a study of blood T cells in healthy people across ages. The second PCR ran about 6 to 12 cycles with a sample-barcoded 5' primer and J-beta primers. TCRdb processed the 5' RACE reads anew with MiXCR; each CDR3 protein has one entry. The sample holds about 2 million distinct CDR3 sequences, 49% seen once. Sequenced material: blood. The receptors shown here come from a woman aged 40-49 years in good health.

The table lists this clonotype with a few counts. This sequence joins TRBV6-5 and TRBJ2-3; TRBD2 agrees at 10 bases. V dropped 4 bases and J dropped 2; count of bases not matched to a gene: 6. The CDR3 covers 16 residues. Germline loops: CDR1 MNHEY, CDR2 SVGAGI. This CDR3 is CASSSLTSGVTDTQYF. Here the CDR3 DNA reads TGTGCCAGCAGTTCTCTAACTAGCGGGGTCACAGATACGCAGTATTTT.

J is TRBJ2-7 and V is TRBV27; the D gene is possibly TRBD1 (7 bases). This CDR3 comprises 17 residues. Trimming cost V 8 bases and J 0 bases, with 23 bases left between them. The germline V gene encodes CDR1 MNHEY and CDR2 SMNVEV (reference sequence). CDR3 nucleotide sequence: TGTGCCAGCGCTTTAGGGGGAGGCAGGGGGAGCTCCTACGAGCAGTACTTC. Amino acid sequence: CASALGGGRGSSYEQYF.

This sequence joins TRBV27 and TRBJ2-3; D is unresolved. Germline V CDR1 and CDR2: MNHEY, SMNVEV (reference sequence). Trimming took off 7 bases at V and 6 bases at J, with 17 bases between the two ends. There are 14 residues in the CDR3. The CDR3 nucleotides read TGTGCCAGCAATTCGTTTTTCGGGCCGGATACGCAGTATTTT. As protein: CASNSFFGPDTQYF.

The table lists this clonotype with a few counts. The CDR3 bases are TGCGCCAGCAGCCAAGGGGACCGCTACGAGCAGTACTTC. This translates into CASSQGDRYEQYF. This rearrangement joins TRBV4-1 to TRBJ2-7, with D perhaps TRBD1 or TRBD2 (5 bases each). V was pared by 1 base and J by 3 bases, with 7 bases between. The germline V gene has CDR1 MGHRA and CDR2 YSYEKL. This CDR3 comprises 13 residues.

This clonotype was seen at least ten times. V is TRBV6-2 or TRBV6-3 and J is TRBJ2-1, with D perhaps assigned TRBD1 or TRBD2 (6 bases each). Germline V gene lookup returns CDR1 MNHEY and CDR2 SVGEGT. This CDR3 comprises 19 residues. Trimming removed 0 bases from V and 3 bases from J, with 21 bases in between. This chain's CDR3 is CASSYSRDTGLKNYNEQFF. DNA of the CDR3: TGTGCCAGCAGTTACTCGCGGGACACAGGGTTAAAGAACTACAATGAGCAGTTCTTC.

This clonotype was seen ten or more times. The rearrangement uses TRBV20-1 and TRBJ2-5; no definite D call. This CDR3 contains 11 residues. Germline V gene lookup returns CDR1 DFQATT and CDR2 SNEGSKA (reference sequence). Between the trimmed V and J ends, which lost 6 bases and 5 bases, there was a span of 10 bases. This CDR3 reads CSAAHRETQYF. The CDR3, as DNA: TGCAGTGCAGCCCACCGGGAGACCCAGTACTTC.

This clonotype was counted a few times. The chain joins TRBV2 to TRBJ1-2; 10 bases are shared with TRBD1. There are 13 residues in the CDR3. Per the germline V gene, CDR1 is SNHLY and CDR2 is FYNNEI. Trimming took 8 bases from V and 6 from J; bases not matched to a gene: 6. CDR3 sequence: CASPRDRGNGYTF. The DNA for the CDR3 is TGTGCCAGCCCTCGGGACAGGGGTAATGGCTACACCTTC.

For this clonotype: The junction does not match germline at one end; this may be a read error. Here the CDR3 DNA reads TGTACCAGCAGTTACTTGCTGAGCTCCTACGAGCAGTACTTC. This translates into CTSSYLLSSYEQYF. The J gene is TRBJ2-7, the V gene TRBV6-6, with D unclear. Germline V gene sequence: CDR1 MNHNY, CDR2 SVGAGI (reference sequence). This CDR3 has 14 amino acids.

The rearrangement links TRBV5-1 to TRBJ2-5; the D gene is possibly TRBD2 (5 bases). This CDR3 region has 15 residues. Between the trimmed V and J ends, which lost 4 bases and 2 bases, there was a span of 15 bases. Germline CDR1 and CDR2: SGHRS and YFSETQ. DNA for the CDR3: TGCGCCAGCAGCCCCGTTGAGGGCAGGCAAGAGACCCAGTACTTC. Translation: CASSPVEGRQETQYF.

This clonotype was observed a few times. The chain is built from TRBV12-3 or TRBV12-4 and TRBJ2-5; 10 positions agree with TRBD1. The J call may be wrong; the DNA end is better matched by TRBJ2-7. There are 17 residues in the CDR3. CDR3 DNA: TGTGCCAGCAGTTTTTGGGACAGGGGAGATAGTAGGGGCGAGCAGTACTTC. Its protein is CASSFWDRGDSRGEQYF.

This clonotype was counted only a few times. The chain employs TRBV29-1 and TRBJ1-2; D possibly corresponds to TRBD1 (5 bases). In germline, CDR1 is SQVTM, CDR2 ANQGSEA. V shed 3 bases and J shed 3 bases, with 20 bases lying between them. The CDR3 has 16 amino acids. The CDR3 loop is CSVESWGNRNDYGYTF. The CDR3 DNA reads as TGCAGCGTTGAGTCTTGGGGAAACAGGAACGACTATGGCTACACCTTC.

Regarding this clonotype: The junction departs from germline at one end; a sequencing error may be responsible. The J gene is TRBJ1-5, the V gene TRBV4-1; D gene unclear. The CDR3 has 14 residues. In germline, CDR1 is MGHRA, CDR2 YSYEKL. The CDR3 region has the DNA TGCGCCAGCAACCAAGGGCAGGCGAATCAGCCCCAGCATTTT. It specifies CASNQGQANQPQHF.

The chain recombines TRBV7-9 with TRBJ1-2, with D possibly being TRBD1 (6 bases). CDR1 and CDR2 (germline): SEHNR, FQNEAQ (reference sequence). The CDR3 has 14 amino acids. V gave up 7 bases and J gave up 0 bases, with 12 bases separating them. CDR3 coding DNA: TGTGCCAGCACCCTAGGGGGAGCTAACTATGGCTACACCTTC. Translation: CASTLGGANYGYTF.

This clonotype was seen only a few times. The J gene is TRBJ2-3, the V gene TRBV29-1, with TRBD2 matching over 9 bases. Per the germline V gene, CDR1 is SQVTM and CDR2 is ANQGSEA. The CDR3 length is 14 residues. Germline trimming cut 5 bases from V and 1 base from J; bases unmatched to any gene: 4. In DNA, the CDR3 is TGCAGCGTTAGCGGGGGGCGCGGCACAGATACGCAGTATTTT. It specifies CSVSGGRGTDTQYF.

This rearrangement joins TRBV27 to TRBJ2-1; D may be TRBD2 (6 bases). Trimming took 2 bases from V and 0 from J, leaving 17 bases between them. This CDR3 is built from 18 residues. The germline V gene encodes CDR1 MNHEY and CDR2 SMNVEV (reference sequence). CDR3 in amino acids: CASSLMWGGKSSYNEQFF. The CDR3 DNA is TGTGCCAGCAGTTTAATGTGGGGCGGGAAGAGCTCCTACAATGAGCAGTTCTTC.

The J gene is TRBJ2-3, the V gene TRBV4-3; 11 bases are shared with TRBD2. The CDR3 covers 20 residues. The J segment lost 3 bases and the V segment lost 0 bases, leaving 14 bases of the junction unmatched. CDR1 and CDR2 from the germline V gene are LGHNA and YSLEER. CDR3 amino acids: CASSQDQIAGGLMGTDTQYF. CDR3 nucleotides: TGCGCCAGCAGCCAAGATCAAATAGCGGGGGGGCTGATGGGAACAGATACGCAGTATTTT.

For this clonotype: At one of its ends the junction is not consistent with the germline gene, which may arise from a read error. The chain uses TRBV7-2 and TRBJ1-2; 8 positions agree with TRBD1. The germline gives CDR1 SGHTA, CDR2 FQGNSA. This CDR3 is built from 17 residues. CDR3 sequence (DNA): TGTGCCAGCAGCTTGACCCACCAGGGGGCAAACAACTATGGCCACACCTTC. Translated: CASSLTHQGANNYGHTF.

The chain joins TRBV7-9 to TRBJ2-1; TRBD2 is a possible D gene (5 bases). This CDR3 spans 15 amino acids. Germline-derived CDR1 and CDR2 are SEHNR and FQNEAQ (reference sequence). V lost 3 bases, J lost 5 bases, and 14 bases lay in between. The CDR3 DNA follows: TGTGCCAGCAGCTTCGGAGGTGGGTCCGACAATGAGCAGTTCTTC. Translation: CASSFGGGSDNEQFF.

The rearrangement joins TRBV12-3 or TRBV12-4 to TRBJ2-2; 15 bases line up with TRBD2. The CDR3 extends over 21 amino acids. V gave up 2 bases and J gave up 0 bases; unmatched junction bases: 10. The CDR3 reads CASSLTKAGLAGGTNTGELFF. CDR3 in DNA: TGTGCCAGCAGTTTAACAAAGGCAGGACTAGCGGGGGGGACGAACACCGGGGAGCTGTTTTTT.

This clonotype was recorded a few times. DNA for the CDR3: TGCGCCAGCAGCCAAGCGTTACCGGGACAGGTCTACAATGAGCAGTTCTTC. It translates to CASSQALPGQVYNEQFF. J is TRBJ2-1 and V is TRBV4-1; 8 bases fit TRBD1. V gave up 1 base and J gave up 3 bases; unmatched junction bases: 8. The CDR3 length is 17 residues. Looked up from germline, CDR1 is MGHRA and CDR2 is YSYEKL.

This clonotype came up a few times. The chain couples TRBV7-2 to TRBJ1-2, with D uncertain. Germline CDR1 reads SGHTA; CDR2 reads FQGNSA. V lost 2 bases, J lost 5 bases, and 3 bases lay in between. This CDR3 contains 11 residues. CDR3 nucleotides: TGTGCCAGCAGCTTAAAATATGGCTACACCTTC. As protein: CASSLKYGYTF.

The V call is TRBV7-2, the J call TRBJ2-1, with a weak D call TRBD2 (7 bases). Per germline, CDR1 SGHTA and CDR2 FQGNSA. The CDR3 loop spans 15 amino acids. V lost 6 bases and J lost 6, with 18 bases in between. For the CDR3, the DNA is TGTGCCAGCAGACCCCGGCGCGGGGGCATCAATGAGCAGTTCTTC. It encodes CASRPRRGGINEQFF.

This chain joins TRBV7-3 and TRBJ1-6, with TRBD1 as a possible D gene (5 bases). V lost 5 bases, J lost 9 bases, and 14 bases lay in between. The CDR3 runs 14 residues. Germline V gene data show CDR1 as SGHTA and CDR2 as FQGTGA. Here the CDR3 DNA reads TGTGCCAGCAGCGAAAGCGGGGGTAGTTCACCCCTCCACTTT. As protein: CASSESGGSSPLHF. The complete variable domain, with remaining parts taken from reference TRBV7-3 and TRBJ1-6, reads GAGVSQTPSNKVTEKGKYVELRCDPISGHTALYWYRQSLGQGPEFLIYFQGTGAADDSGLPNDRFFAVRPEGSVSTLKIQRTERGDSAVYLCASSESGGSSPLHFGNGTRLTVT.

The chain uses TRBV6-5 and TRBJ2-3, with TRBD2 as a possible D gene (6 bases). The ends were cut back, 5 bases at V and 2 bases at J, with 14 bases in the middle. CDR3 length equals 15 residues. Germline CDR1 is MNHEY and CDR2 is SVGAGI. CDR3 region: CASSEPGLYTDTQYF. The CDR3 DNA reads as TGTGCCAGCAGTGAACCGGGACTGTACACAGATACGCAGTATTTT.

The CDR3 spells CASRSHRRGYTF. CDR3 nucleotides: TGTGCCAGCAGATCCCACAGGAGGGGCTACACCTTC. The chain links TRBV6-2 or TRBV6-3 to TRBJ1-2; possible D gene TRBD1, 5 bases. The V end lost 6 bases, the J end lost 8 bases, and 13 bases lay between the germline ends. The CDR3 is 12 amino acids. Looked up from germline, CDR1 is MNHEY and CDR2 is SVGEGT.

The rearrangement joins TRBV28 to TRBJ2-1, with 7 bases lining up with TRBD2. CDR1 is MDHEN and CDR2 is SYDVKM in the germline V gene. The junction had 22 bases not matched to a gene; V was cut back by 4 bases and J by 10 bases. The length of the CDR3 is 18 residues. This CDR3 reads CASSSPTLVYLRGEEQFF. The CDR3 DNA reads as TGTGCCAGCAGTTCACCGACCCTGGTCTATCTCCGGGGGGAGGAGCAGTTCTTC.

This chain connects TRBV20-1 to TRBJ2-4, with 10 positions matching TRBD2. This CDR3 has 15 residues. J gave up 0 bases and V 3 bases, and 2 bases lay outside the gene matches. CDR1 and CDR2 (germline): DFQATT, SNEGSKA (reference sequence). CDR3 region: CSASGLAVAKNIQYF. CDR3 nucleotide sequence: TGCAGTGCTAGCGGACTAGCGGTAGCCAAAAACATTCAGTACTTC.